The sequence of this T cell receptor beta chain was determined in a study of spatial heterogeneity in lung cancer. The study, taken as a whole, reports: Intratumoral expanded alpha and beta TCR counts were found to track tumor mutation counts.

Time point given: sample taken at primary tumor resection. Sequencing covered unsorted whole RNA taken from tumor, nontumor lung or frozen PBMC. This clonotype was counted between two and nine times. Antigen: not known. Single TCR cDNA molecules each had their own unique molecular identifier. MiXCR, run by TCRdb on the 5' RACE reads, gives a single entry per CDR3 protein. Altogether roughly 4,000 distinct CDR3 sequences are present, 10% to 14% being singletons, with the ten largest covering around 62%. Trimming pared 3 bases from V and 7 bases from J, leaving 11 bases between. The CDR3 runs 13 residues.

The rearrangement uses TRBV5-7 and TRBJ1-5; no firm D call. TRBV5-7 is an open reading frame, and its role is uncertain. The sample consisted of lung tumor tissue, taken at surgery. The clonotype comes from a male donor with early-stage non-small cell lung cancer. The CDR3 sequence is CASSSPVRQPQHF. CDR3 nucleotide sequence: TGTGCCAGCAGCTCCCCGGTAAGGCAGCCCCAGCATTTT.